These 6 T cell receptor beta chains were sequenced from one sample in a study of neurological immune-mediated disorders. Each CDR3 protein is one row after TCRdb ran MiXCR on the 5' RACE reads. The sample holds nearly 60,000 distinct CDR3 sequences, about 3.4% seen once. The sequenced sample was PBMCs. The receptor set was obtained from a woman aged 55 to 70 with multiple sclerosis.

This clonotype came up many times. Compared with germline, one end of the junction differs, possibly owing to a read error. The chain is built from TRBV7-9 and TRBJ1-6; 9 bases line up with TRBD1. Germline V gives CDR1 SEHNR, CDR2 FQNEAQ (reference sequence). CDR3 size: 15 residues. The CDR3 sequence: CASSQQGARNSTLNF. The CDR3 coding sequence is TGTGCCAGCAGCCAACAGGGGGCTCGTAATTCAACCCTCAACTTT.

The table lists this clonotype with many counts. The chain recombines TRBV19 with TRBJ2-6; D possibly corresponds to TRBD2 (5 bases). This CDR3 is 15 amino acids long. Germline assignment: CDR1 LNHDA and CDR2 SQIVND (reference sequence). The germline V and J ends were trimmed by 5 bases and 4 bases, with 12 bases remaining between them. CDR3 DNA sequence: TGTGCCAGTAGTCCCCGCGAGGGAGGGGCCAACGTCCTGACTTTC. Translating gives CASSPREGGANVLTF.

This clonotype appeared many times. A read error may produce the germline difference seen at one junction end. This chain connects TRBV14 to TRBJ1-1, with D perhaps TRBD1 (5 bases). In germline, CDR1 is SGHDN, CDR2 FVKESK. The CDR3 is 11 residues long. CDR3 sequence: CASSQGGRVLF. The CDR3 DNA sequence: TGTGCCAGCAGCCAAGGGGGCAGGGTACTTTTT.

This clonotype appeared many times. CDR3 sequence (DNA): TGTGCCATCTGGACAGGGATGGACGAGCAGTACTTC. Protein: CAIWTGMDEQYF. The rearrangement joins TRBV10-3 to TRBJ2-7, with 8 bases lining up with TRBD1. The germline V gene has CDR1 ENHRY and CDR2 SYGVKD. The trim removed 8 bases at V and 5 bases at J, leaving 5 bases unmatched. The CDR3 is 12 residues long.

The sample holds many counts of this clonotype. The gene calls are TRBV5-1 and TRBJ1-2, with a weak D call TRBD1 (5 bases). The CDR3 consists of 17 residues. Germline V gives CDR1 SGHRS, CDR2 YFSETQ. Trimming shortened V by 2 bases and J by 4 bases, and 21 bases separated the two germline ends. This chain's CDR3 is CASSLGAGLRFSYGYTF. CDR3 coding DNA: TGCGCCAGCAGCTTAGGGGCAGGGCTGAGGTTCAGCTATGGCTACACCTTC.

The rearrangement links TRBV10-3 to TRBJ2-5; possibly TRBD1 for D (7 bases). V dropped 10 bases and J dropped 2 bases, with 20 bases sitting between them. The CDR3 consists of 15 residues. The V gene's germline CDR1 is ENHRY and CDR2 SYGVKD. CDR3 in amino acids: CATQEEGASQETQYF. The CDR3 region has the DNA TGTGCCACCCAGGAGGAGGGGGCGAGTCAAGAGACCCAGTACTTC.